The sequence of this T cell receptor (beta chain) was determined in a study of identical twins. TCRdb re-called the 5' RACE reads with MiXCR, one entry per CDR3 protein. This sample has 450,000 or so distinct CDR3 sequences, with 13% to 15% found just once. Healthy Caucasians made up all donors. V lost 5 bases to trimming and J lost 3 bases, with 17 bases between them. The CDR3 extends over 16 amino acids. Germline V lookup: CDR1 SGHNT, CDR2 YENEEA. A few counts support this clonotype. Its antigen is still unknown. General study results and limits: For out-of-frame beta sequences, excess twin sharing was weaker.

These records were also assigned to another study, of yellow fever vaccine responses in identical twins.

The receptor was derived from a woman between 18 and 30 years old in good health. The J gene is TRBJ2-1, the V gene TRBV11-3; D may match TRBD1 or TRBD2 (5 bases each). Specimen: CD4+ T cells sorted from blood. The DNA of the CDR3 is TGTGCCAGCAGCCAAACGTTAGTGGGGGTCTACAATGAGCAGTTCTTC. It translates to CASSQTLVGVYNEQFF.